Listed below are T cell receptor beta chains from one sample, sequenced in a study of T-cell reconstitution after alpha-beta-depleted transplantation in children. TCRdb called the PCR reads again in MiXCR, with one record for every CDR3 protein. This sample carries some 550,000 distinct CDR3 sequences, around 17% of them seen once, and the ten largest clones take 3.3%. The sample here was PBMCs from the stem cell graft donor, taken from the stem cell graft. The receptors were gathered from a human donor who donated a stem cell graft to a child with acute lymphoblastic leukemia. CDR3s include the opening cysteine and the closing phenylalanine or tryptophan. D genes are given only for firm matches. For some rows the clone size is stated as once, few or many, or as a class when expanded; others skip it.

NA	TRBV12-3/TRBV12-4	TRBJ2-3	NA	CASSLGSSRTDTQYF	TGTGCCAGCAGTTTAGGTTCTAGTCGCACCGATACGCAGTATTTT
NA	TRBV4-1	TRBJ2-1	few	CASSHLTGPGGYNEQFF	TGCGCCAGCAGCCATCTCACGGGACCAGGGGGGTACAATGAGCAGTTCTTC
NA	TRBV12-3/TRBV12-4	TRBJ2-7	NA	CASSSDRGLSYEQYF	TGTGCCAGCAGTTCCGACCGGGGCCTATCCTACGAGCAGTACTTC
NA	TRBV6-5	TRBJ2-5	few	CASSYSSWPQETQYF	TGTGCCAGCAGTTACTCGTCCTGGCCACAAGAGACCCAGTACTTC
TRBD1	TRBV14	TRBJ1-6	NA	CASSPTGVYNSPLHF	TGTGCCAGCAGCCCGACAGGGGTTTATAATTCACCCCTCCACTTT
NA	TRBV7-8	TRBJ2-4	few	CASSGEAKNIQYF	TGTGCCAGCAGCGGGGAAGCCAAAAACATTCAGTACTTC
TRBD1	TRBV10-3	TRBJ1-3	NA	CAISPRRQGKGNTIYF	TGTGCCATCAGCCCCCGGCGACAGGGGAAGGGAAACACCATATATTTT
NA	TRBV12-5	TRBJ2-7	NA	CASGLDRAFLDYEQYF	TGTGCTAGTGGTTTGGACAGGGCCTTTTTAGACTACGAGCAGTACTTC
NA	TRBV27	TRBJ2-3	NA	CASSLLGTPGVGDTQYF	TGTGCCAGCAGTTTACTGGGGACTCCCGGGGTCGGAGATACGCAGTATTTT
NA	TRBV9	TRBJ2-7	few	CASSLGGGTGYEQYF	TGTGCCAGCAGCCTAGGAGGAGGGACCGGCTACGAGCAGTACTTC
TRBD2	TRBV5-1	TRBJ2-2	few	CASSPPGTSPGELFF	TGCGCCAGCAGCCCGCCCGGGACTAGCCCCGGGGAGCTGTTTTTT
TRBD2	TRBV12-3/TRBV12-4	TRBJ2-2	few	CARNVAGGMNTGELFF	TGTGCCAGGAATGTAGCGGGAGGGATGAACACCGGGGAGCTGTTTTTT
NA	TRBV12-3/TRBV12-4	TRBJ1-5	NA	CASSSWTADNQPQHF	TGTGCCAGCAGTTCGTGGACAGCGGACAATCAGCCCCAGCATTTT
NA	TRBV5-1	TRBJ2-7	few	CASSLVPEVEQYF	TGCGCCAGCAGCTTGGTACCGGAGGTGGAGCAGTACTTC
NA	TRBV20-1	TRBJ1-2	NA	CSARVAARNLGYGYTF	TGCAGTGCTAGAGTCGCCGCTAGGAATCTCGGCTATGGCTACACCTTC
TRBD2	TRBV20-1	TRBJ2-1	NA	CSAVAGGPGNEQFF	TGCAGTGCTGTAGCGGGAGGCCCGGGGAATGAGCAGTTCTTC
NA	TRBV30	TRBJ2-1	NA	CAGESHEQFF	TGTGCCGGGGAATCACATGAGCAGTTCTTC
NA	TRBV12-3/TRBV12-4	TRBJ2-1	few	CASSSFTSYDEQFF	TGTGCCAGCAGTTCGTTCACTAGTTACGATGAGCAGTTCTTC
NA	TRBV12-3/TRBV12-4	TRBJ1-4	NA	CASSPLGTVGEKLFF	TGTGCCAGCAGCCCGCTTGGGACGGTTGGGGAAAAACTGTTTTTT
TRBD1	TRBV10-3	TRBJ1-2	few	CAISEDTGVYGYTF	TGTGCCATCAGTGAAGATACAGGGGTCTATGGCTACACCTTC
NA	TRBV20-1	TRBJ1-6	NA	CSAPQQAFGNSPLHF	TGCAGTGCTCCCCAGCAGGCATTCGGGAATTCACCCCTCCACTTT
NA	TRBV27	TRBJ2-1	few	CASSFTTKSEQFF	TGTGCCAGCAGTTTCACGACGAAAAGTGAGCAGTTCTTC
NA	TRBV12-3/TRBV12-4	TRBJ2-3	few	CASNPGRGTDTQYF	TGTGCCAGCAATCCGGGACGTGGCACAGATACGCAGTATTTT
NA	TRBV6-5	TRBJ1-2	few	CASSYGTFYGYTF	TGTGCCAGCAGTTACGGGACGTTCTATGGCTACACCTTC
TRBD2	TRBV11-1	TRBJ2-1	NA	CASSFLSLKRERSYNEQFF	TGTGCCAGCAGCTTCTTATCCCTCAAGCGGGAAAGGTCCTACAATGAGCAGTTCTTC
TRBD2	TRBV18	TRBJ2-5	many	CASSPVLAGETTQYF	TGTGCCAGCTCACCAGTCCTAGCGGGAGAGACGACCCAGTACTTC
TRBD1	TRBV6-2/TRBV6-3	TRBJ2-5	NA	CASSYSSIGTGSPTQYF	TGTGCCAGCAGTTACTCGAGTATAGGGACAGGGTCCCCGACCCAGTACTTC
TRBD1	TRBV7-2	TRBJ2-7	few	CASSVRRDRSSYEQYF	TGTGCCAGCAGCGTACGCCGGGACAGAAGCTCCTACGAGCAGTACTTC
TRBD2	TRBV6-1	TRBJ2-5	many	CARLPISGGQETQYF	TGTGCCAGACTTCCGATAAGCGGGGGTCAAGAGACCCAGTACTTC
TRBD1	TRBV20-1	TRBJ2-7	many	CSAIGQAYEQYF	TGCAGTGCCATCGGACAGGCCTACGAGCAGTACTTC
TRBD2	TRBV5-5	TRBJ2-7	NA	CASSFRLAGGRAYEQYF	TGTGCCAGCAGCTTTCGACTAGCGGGAGGTCGGGCCTACGAGCAGTACTTC
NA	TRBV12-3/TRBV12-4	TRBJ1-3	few	CASSLNTIYF	TGTGCCAGCTCCTTAAACACCATATATTTT
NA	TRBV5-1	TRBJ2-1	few	CASSLELSYPPLYNEQFF	TGCGCCAGCAGCTTGGAGCTGTCTTATCCACCTCTCTACAATGAGCAGTTCTTC
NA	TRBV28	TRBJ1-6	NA	CAAGRTPLHF	TGTGCCGCCGGGAGGACACCCCTCCACTTT
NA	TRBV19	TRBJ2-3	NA	CASSIGQRGTDTQYF	TGTGCCAGTAGTATAGGGCAGCGGGGCACAGATACGCAGTATTTT
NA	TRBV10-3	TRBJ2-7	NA	CAISVNSGYEQYF	TGTGCCATCAGTGTTAATAGCGGCTACGAGCAGTACTTC
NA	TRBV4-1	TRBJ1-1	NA	CASSQGQHANTEAFF	TGCGCCAGCAGCCAAGGTCAACACGCGAACACTGAAGCTTTCTTT